The 31 T cell receptor beta chains presented below share a single source sample, sequenced in a study of shared clonotypes between healthy human individuals. Naive-designated CD8 cells lacked CD45RO, were positively enriched for CCR7, and omitted terminally differentiated effector memory CD45RA+ cells. The protocol was immunoSEQ multiplex PCR, while the TCRdb copy is restricted to in-frame clones and leaves out a portion. The data show approximately 2,200,000 clones, roughly 91% seen once. The specimen was naive CD8+ T cells from PBMCs. The receptors here all came from a man between 18 and 35 years old in good health. Some clones in this sample may be carry-over from other donors' samples.

About this clone itself: This specimen includes other DNA sequences encoding the same CDR3. The chain couples TRBV5-1 to TRBJ2-2; D gene uncertain. CDR3 size: 12 residues. Deletions cut 4 bases from V and 1 base from J, with 2 bases between. Germline V gene sequence: CDR1 SGHRS, CDR2 YFSETQ. Here the CDR3 DNA reads TGCGCCAGCAGCCTGAACACCGGGGAGCTGTTTTTT. Protein: CASSLNTGELFF.

The V and J genes are TRBV19 and TRBJ1-5; D is ambiguous. The CDR3 loop spans 17 amino acids. Trimming stripped 3 bases from V and 3 bases from J, with 18 bases between. Per the germline V gene, CDR1 is LNHDA and CDR2 is SQIVND (reference sequence). The CDR3 spells CASSIHPGPTFNQPQHF. The CDR3, as DNA: TGTGCCAGTAGTATCCATCCGGGCCCGACTTTCAATCAGCCCCAGCATTTT.

The rearrangement uses TRBV7-9 and TRBJ1-1; maybe TRBD1 (5 bases). Looked up from germline, CDR1 is SEHNR and CDR2 is FQNEAQ (reference sequence). The CDR3 sequence is 16 residues long. The V and J ends lost 4 bases and 4 bases respectively, with 19 bases between them. CDR3 nucleotide sequence: TGTGCCAGCAGCTCCCGGACATACCCTGGGGGCACTGAAGCTTTCTTT. Translating gives CASSSRTYPGGTEAFF.

This CDR3 reads CASERGPYSYEQYF. CDR3 nucleotide sequence: TGTGCCAGTGAAAGGGGCCCTTACTCCTACGAGCAGTACTTC. The V and J genes are TRBV28 and TRBJ2-7; a weak D match, TRBD1 (5 bases). Germline CDR1 MDHEN, CDR2 SYDVKM. The V end was cut by 9 bases, the J end by 0 bases, with 15 bases between. The CDR3 consists of 14 residues.

The chain is built from TRBV7-8 and TRBJ1-2, with a tentative D call TRBD1 (6 bases). Germline CDR1 is SGHVS and CDR2 is FQNEAQ. This CDR3 has 17 residues. Deletions cut 2 bases from V and 1 base from J, with 17 bases between. The CDR3 sequence: CASSLWPQEGGNYGYTF. The CDR3 coding sequence is TGTGCCAGCAGCTTATGGCCCCAGGAGGGGGGTAACTATGGCTACACCTTC.

The rearrangement uses TRBV7-3 and TRBJ2-1, with 11 bases matching TRBD1. V dropped 6 bases and J dropped 8; count of bases not matched to a gene: 9. The CDR3 runs 15 residues. Germline V CDR1 and CDR2: SGHTA, FQGTGA. The chain's CDR3 is CASSPGQGAVDEQFF. Here the CDR3 DNA reads TGTGCCAGCAGTCCTGGACAGGGGGCTGTAGATGAGCAGTTCTTC.

In its sample, this clone was seen once. J is TRBJ2-1 and V is TRBV19, with TRBD1 identical over 8 bases. The CDR3 extends over 18 amino acids. CDR1 and CDR2 (germline): LNHDA, SQIVND (reference sequence). The V and J ends lost 0 bases and 6 bases, in that order; junction bases with no gene match: 13. The chain's CDR3 is CASSIDSSPGTGSNEQFF. In DNA, the CDR3 is TGTGCCAGTAGTATAGATTCCTCCCCCGGGACAGGATCCAATGAGCAGTTCTTC.

The rearrangement links TRBV19 to TRBJ1-5; 9 bases match TRBD1. The length of the CDR3 is 14 residues. Germline CDR1 is LNHDA and CDR2 is SQIVND (reference sequence). After removal of 8 bases from V and 6 bases from J, the junction contained 8 bases not matched to a gene. This CDR3 reads CASGWTGVGQPQHF. The CDR3 DNA reads as TGTGCCAGTGGATGGACAGGGGTGGGTCAGCCCCAGCATTTT.

This clone showed up just once. The chain combines TRBV9 with TRBJ2-5, with 8 bases lining up with TRBD2. CDR3 length: 16 amino acids. Germline-derived CDR1 and CDR2 are SGDLS and YYNGEE. V shed 4 bases and J 4 bases; nucleotides not matched to a gene: 12. The CDR3, as DNA: TGTGCCAGCAGCCCCCGAGGTAGCGGGATGACAGAGACCCAGTACTTC. Translation: CASSPRGSGMTETQYF.

V usage is TRBV25-1 and J usage is TRBJ1-2, with TRBD1 as a possible D gene (5 bases). Trimming shortened V by 8 bases and J by 8 bases, and 12 bases separated the two germline ends. Per germline, CDR1 MGHDK and CDR2 SYGVNS. The CDR3 sequence is 11 residues long. CDR3 bases: TGTGCCAGCCTGGCAGGGTTCGGCTACACCTTC. Encoded protein: CASLAGFGYTF.

The chain combines TRBV9 with TRBJ2-2, with TRBD1 identical over 7 bases. The V and J ends lost 3 bases and 1 base, in that order; junction bases with no gene match: 9. There are 17 residues in the CDR3. CDR1 and CDR2 (germline): SGDLS, YYNGEE. CDR3 protein: CASSGRPDRLNTGELFF. CDR3 nucleotide sequence: TGTGCCAGCAGCGGGAGACCGGACAGGCTGAACACCGGGGAGCTGTTTTTT.

A single count supports this clone. The same CDR3 is also encoded by other DNA sequences in this sample. V usage is TRBV4-1 and J usage is TRBJ1-1; possibly TRBD1 for D (5 bases). The CDR3 runs to 12 residues. The germline V gene has CDR1 MGHRA and CDR2 YSYEKL. V was trimmed by 5 bases and J by 4 bases, leaving 8 bases between them. The CDR3 DNA reads as TGCGCCAGCAGCTGGGGGGGCACTGAAGCTTTCTTT. It specifies CASSWGGTEAFF.

Only one count was recorded for this clone. The rearrangement joins TRBV29-1 to TRBJ1-1, with D maybe TRBD1 (6 bases). Trimming took 4 bases from V and 6 from J, leaving 9 bases between them. The CDR3 is 11 residues long. CDR1 and CDR2 (germline): SQVTM, ANQGSEA. The CDR3 region has the DNA TGCAGCGTTGTGGCAGGGGCTGAAGCTTTCTTT. This translates into CSVVAGAEAFF.

V gene TRBV4-1 combines with J gene TRBJ2-2, with D perhaps being TRBD1 or TRBD2 (6 bases each). V lost 3 bases to trimming and J lost 8 bases, with 19 bases between them. The germline V gene encodes CDR1 MGHRA and CDR2 YSYEKL. The CDR3 loop spans 16 amino acids. The CDR3 sequence: CASSHRDNRLGGELFF. In DNA form, the CDR3 reads TGCGCCAGCAGCCACCGGGACAACCGACTAGGTGGGGAGCTGTTTTTT.

V gene TRBV5-3 combines with J gene TRBJ2-3; the match to TRBD2 covers 7 bases. TRBV5-3 is sorted into the ORF group, with uncertain function. V shed 4 bases and J 2 bases; nucleotides not matched to a gene: 7. The CDR3 spans 15 residues. CDR3 nucleotide sequence: TGTGCCAGAAGCGGTACCGGGACTATCACAGATACGCAGTATTTT. Its protein is CARSGTGTITDTQYF.

V and J are TRBV11-2 and TRBJ2-7; TRBD2 matches 9 bases. From germline, CDR1 is SGHAT and CDR2 FQNNGV. J was trimmed by 6 bases and V by 8 bases; bases with no gene match: 8. The CDR3 sequence is 13 residues long. The CDR3 is CASRAGLASEQYF. In DNA form, the CDR3 reads TGTGCCAGCCGGGCGGGACTAGCTTCCGAGCAGTACTTC. Variable domain in full (rest from reference TRBV11-2 and TRBJ2-7): EAGVAQSPRYKIIEKRQSVAFWCNPISGHATLYWYQQILGQGPKLLIQFQNNGVVDDSQLPKDRFSAERLKGVDSTLKIQPAKLEDSAVYLCASRAGLASEQYFGPGTRLTVT.

The chain combines TRBV7-3 with TRBJ1-1; no definite D call. CDR1 is SGHTA, CDR2 FQGTGA, per germline. This CDR3 has 13 residues. With 4 bases removed from V and 1 base from J, the gap between germline ends came to 7 bases. The CDR3 spells CASSYSTNTEAFF. The CDR3 DNA sequence: TGTGCCAGCAGCTACAGTACGAACACTGAAGCTTTCTTT. Looking up the rest from reference TRBV7-3 and TRBJ1-1 gives the full variable domain: GAGVSQTPSNKVTEKGKYVELRCDPISGHTALYWYRQSLGQGPEFLIYFQGTGAADDSGLPNDRFFAVRPEGSVSTLKIQRTERGDSAVYLCASSYSTNTEAFFGQGTRLTVV.

The chain recombines TRBV15 with TRBJ1-5, with no clear D. Germline loops: CDR1 LNHNV, CDR2 YYDKDF (reference sequence). This CDR3 has 13 residues. V dropped 5 bases and J dropped 3 bases, with 8 bases sitting between them. For the CDR3, the DNA is TGTGCCACCAGCGAGGCGTTCAATCAGCCCCAGCATTTT. This codes for CATSEAFNQPQHF.

This chain links TRBV5-6 with TRBJ2-3; the match to TRBD2 covers 9 bases. This CDR3 is built from 16 residues. Germline trimming cut 0 bases from V and 4 bases from J; bases unmatched to any gene: 6. The germline V gene encodes CDR1 SGHDT and CDR2 YYEEEE. The CDR3 DNA reads as TGTGCCAGCAGCTTGGACTGGCGGGAGGGCCCAGATACGCAGTATTTT. Translated: CASSLDWREGPDTQYF.

Worth noting for this clone: The junction differs from germline at one of its ends, possibly a read error. The chain has TRBV27 and TRBJ1-2; 8 bases match TRBD1. Germline V gene sequence: CDR1 MNHEY, CDR2 SMNVEV (reference sequence). CDR3 length: 14 amino acids. The DNA for the CDR3 is TGTGCCAGCAGTCCCTGGGCGGGACAGGAGGTTCGGGCCTTC. This sequence encodes CASSPWAGQEVRAF.

The rearrangement links TRBV27 to TRBJ1-2; D not certain. This CDR3 region has 14 residues. CDR1 and CDR2 from the germline V gene are MNHEY and SMNVEV (reference sequence). The germline V and J ends were trimmed by 4 bases and 6 bases, with 15 bases remaining between them. The DNA for the CDR3 is TGTGCCAGCAGTTCCACGGGAGGGTCCGATGGCTACACCTTC. It codes for CASSSTGGSDGYTF.

This chain links TRBV4-1 with TRBJ2-3; no definite D call. This CDR3 is 14 amino acids long. The ends were cut back, 1 base at V and 2 bases at J, with 7 bases in the middle. Looked up from germline, CDR1 is MGHRA and CDR2 is YSYEKL. As DNA, the CDR3 is TGCGCCAGCAGCCAAGTTTTCCCCACAGATACGCAGTATTTT. Protein product: CASSQVFPTDTQYF.

V and J are TRBV7-2 and TRBJ2-7, with 13 positions matching TRBD2. The V segment lost 0 bases and the J segment 6 bases; nucleotides outside the gene matches: 5. The CDR3 loop spans 16 amino acids. The germline gives CDR1 SGHTA, CDR2 FQGNSA. CDR3 residues: CASSLAWGLAGLEQYF. The CDR3, as DNA: TGTGCCAGCAGCTTAGCGTGGGGACTAGCGGGACTCGAGCAGTACTTC. Variable domain in full (rest from reference TRBV7-2 and TRBJ2-7): GAGVSQSPSNKVTEKGKDVELRCDPISGHTALYWYRQSLGQGLEFLIYFQGNSAPDKSGLPSDRFSAERTGGSVSTLTIQRTQQEDSAVYLCASSLAWGLAGLEQYFGPGTRLTVT.

This chain links TRBV5-5 with TRBJ2-1; D not resolved. The CDR3 has 12 amino acids. Germline V gene data show CDR1 as SGHKS and CDR2 as YYEKEE (reference sequence). Trimming shortened V by 2 bases and J by 5 bases, and 5 bases separated the two germline ends. For the CDR3, the DNA is TGTGCCAGCAGCTTCGGCCACAATGAGCAGTTCTTC. Translating gives CASSFGHNEQFF.

CDR3 nucleotide sequence: TGTGCCAGCAGTTATTCGGGAGGGCCTTGGTATGAGCAGTTCTTC. It yields the protein CASSYSGGPWYEQFF. This chain uses TRBV25-1 with TRBJ2-1, with 8 bases lining up with TRBD2. J was trimmed by 8 bases and V by 5 bases; bases with no gene match: 11. CDR3 length: 15 amino acids. Germline values: CDR1 MGHDK, CDR2 SYGVNS. Full variable domain (rest looked up from reference TRBV25-1 and TRBJ2-1): EADIYQTPRYLVIGTGKKITLECSQTMGHDKMYWYQQDPGMELHLIHYSYGVNSTEKGDLSSESTVSRIRTEHFPLTLESARPSHTSQYLCASSYSGGPWYEQFFGPGTRLTVL.

This chain links TRBV28 with TRBJ2-4; a possible D gene is TRBD1 (5 bases). CDR3 length: 16 residues. CDR1 and CDR2 (germline): MDHEN, SYDVKM. Trimming pared 1 base from V and 3 bases from J, leaving 13 bases between. CDR3 sequence reads: CASSLFTGTYKNIQYF. CDR3 sequence (DNA): TGTGCCAGCAGTTTATTTACAGGAACCTACAAAAACATTCAGTACTTC.

The chain links TRBV28 to TRBJ2-3; D is perhaps TRBD2 (6 bases). The CDR3 runs 16 residues. V lost 5 bases to trimming and J lost 2 bases, with 17 bases between them. Germline lookup yields CDR1 MDHEN and CDR2 SYDVKM. CDR3 loop: CASSTPGVRYTDTQYF. CDR3 sequence (DNA): TGTGCCAGCAGTACCCCGGGGGTCCGATACACAGATACGCAGTATTTT.

The rearrangement uses TRBV5-4 and TRBJ2-7, with 8 bases aligning to TRBD2. Trimming took 1 base from V and 3 from J; bases not matched to a gene: 6. CDR1 and CDR2 from the germline V gene are SGHNT and YYREEE (reference sequence). The CDR3 length is 15 residues. CDR3 amino acids: CASSLKRETHYEQYF. As DNA, the CDR3 is TGTGCCAGCAGCTTGAAGCGGGAGACCCACTACGAGCAGTACTTC.

The V gene is TRBV27, the J gene TRBJ1-2, with a possible D match to TRBD1 (6 bases). CDR1 is MNHEY and CDR2 is SMNVEV in the germline V gene (reference sequence). Trimming shortened V by 3 bases and J by 4 bases, and 15 bases separated the two germline ends. The length of the CDR3 is 15 residues. CDR3 amino acids: CASSFTGGAGYGYTF. CDR3 coding DNA: TGTGCCAGCAGTTTTACCGGGGGCGCAGGCTATGGCTACACCTTC.

V is TRBV9 and J is TRBJ2-7; perhaps TRBD2 as D (5 bases). The germline V gene has CDR1 SGDLS and CDR2 YYNGEE. The CDR3 contains 14 residues. V was pared by 3 bases and J by 2 bases, with 12 bases between. DNA of the CDR3: TGTGCCAGCAGCGGAACGGGCGGGCCCTACGAGCAGTACTTC. The encoded protein is CASSGTGGPYEQYF.

The chain uses TRBV30 and TRBJ2-7; D may be TRBD2 (5 bases). The CDR3 spans 13 residues. CDR1 is GTSNPN, CDR2 SVGIG, per germline (reference sequence). The V end lost 3 bases, the J end lost 7 bases, and 16 bases lay between the germline ends. The CDR3 DNA is TGTGCCTGGAGATTCAGTGAGGGAGCTGAGCAGTACTTC. Its protein product is CAWRFSEGAEQYF.